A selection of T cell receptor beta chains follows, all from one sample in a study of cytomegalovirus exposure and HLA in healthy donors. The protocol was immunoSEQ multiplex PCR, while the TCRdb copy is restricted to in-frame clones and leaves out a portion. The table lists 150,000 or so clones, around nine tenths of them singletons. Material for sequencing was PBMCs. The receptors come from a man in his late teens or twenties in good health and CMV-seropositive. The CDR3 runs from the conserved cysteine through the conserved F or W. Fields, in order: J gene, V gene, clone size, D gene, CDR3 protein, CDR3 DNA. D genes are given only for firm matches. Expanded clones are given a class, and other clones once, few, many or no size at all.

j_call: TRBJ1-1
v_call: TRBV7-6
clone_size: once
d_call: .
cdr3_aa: CASSLAEIPGGAGTEAFF
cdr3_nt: TGTGCCAGCAGCTTAGCCGAGATACCGGGGGGGGCAGGGACTGAAGCTTTCTTT

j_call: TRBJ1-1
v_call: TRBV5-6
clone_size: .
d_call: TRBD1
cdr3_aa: CASSPVDRGPTEAFF
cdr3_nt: TGTGCCAGCAGCCCGGTTGACAGGGGGCCCACTGAAGCTTTCTTT

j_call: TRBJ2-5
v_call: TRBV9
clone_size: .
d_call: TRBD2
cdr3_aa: CASSVAPAGKETQYF
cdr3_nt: TGTGCCAGCAGCGTAGCCCCAGCGGGGAAAGAGACCCAGTACTTC

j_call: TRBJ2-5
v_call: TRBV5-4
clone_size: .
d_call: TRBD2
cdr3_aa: CASSPTSGSRETQYF
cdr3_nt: TGTGCCAGCAGCCCAACTAGCGGGAGCCGAGAGACCCAGTACTTC

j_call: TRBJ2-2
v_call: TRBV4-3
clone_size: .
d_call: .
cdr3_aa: CASSQWHPNTGELFF
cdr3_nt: TGCGCCAGCAGCCAATGGCACCCGAACACCGGGGAGCTGTTTTTT

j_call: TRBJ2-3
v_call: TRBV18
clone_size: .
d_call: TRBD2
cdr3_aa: CASSPLFAGGTDTQYF
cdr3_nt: TGTGCCAGCTCACCACTTTTCGCGGGGGGTACAGATACGCAGTATTTT

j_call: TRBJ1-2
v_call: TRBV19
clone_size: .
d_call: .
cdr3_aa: CASRVGRASDGYTF
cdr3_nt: TGTGCCAGTAGAGTCGGGCGGGCCTCGGATGGCTACACCTTC

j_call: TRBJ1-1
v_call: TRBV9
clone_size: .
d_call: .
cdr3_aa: CASSAGQPNTEAFF
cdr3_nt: TGTGCCAGCAGCGCCGGACAACCGAACACTGAAGCTTTCTTT

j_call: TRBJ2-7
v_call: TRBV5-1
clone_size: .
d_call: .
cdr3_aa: CASSRDLAGPYEQYF
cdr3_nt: TGCGCCAGCAGCCGAGACCTGGCGGGGCCCTACGAGCAGTACTTC

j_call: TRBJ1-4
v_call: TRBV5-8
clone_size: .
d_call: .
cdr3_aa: CASSLGQINEKLFF
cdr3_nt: TGTGCCAGCAGCTTGGGGCAGATAAATGAAAAACTGTTTTTT